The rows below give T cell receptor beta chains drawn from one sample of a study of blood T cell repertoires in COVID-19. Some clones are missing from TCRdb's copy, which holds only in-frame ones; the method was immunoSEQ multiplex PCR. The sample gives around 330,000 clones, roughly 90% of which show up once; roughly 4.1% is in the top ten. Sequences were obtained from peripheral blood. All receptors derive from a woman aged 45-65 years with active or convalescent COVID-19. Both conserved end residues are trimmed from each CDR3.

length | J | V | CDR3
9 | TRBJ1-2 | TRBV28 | ASGSTGEYT
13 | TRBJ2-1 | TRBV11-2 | ASSLVQGTYNEQF
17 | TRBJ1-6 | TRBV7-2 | ASSLVSQTGASYNSPLH
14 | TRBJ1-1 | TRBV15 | ATSRDWTGRKVEAF
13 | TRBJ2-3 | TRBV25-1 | ASSESPRSTDTQY
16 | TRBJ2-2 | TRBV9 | ASSVGLAGGGDTGELF
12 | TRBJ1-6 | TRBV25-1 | ASSVQLLNSPLH
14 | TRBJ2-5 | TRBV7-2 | ASSSFHLAGGETQY
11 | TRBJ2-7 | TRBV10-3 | AISARGAYEQY
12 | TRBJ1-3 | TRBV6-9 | ASTWANSGNTIY
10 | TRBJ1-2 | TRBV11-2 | ASSPGDRGYT
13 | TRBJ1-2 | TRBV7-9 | ASSPVGGTNYGYT
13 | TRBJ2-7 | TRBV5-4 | ASSPPRTVSYEQY
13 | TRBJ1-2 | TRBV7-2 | ASSLEPTTSYGYT
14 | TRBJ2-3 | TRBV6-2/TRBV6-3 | ASSYLGARQTDTQY
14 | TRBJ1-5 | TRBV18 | ASSTGSRDTNQPQH
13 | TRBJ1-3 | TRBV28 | ASSPLGQAAVTIY
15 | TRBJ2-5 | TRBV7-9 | ASSLVRISGREETQY
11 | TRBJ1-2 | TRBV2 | ATLAGANYGYT
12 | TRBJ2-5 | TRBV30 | AWSHPGGQETQY